This entry describes one T cell receptor beta chain. The assay was run at deep level. The repertoire was sequenced with immunoSEQ multiplex PCR; TCRdb's copy has only in-frame clones and lacks some. Among approximately 2,200,000 clones, 85% to 95% were seen once, and the ten largest hold more than 1.5%. The naive CD8 population came from CD45RO-negative cells selected for CCR7, without terminally differentiated effector memory CD45RA+ cells. The data derive from a study of shared clonotypes between healthy human individuals. This CDR3 is 17 amino acids long. The germline CDR1 and CDR2 sequences are SGHKS and YYEKEE (reference sequence). The trim removed 4 bases at V and 6 bases at J, leaving 9 bases unmatched.

The V call is TRBV5-5, the J call TRBJ2-1; 14 bases align to TRBD2. The TCR was taken from a man between 18 and 29 years old in good health. Some clones in this sample may be carry-over from other donors' samples. The source material was naive CD8+ T cells from PBMCs. The CDR3 bases are TGTGCCAGCAGCCTGCGACTAGCGGGAGGGCATGGCAATGAGCAGTTCTTC. Translated: CASSLRLAGGHGNEQFF. Variable domain in full (rest from reference TRBV5-5 and TRBJ2-1): DAGVTQSPTHLIKTRGQQVTLRCSPISGHKSVSWYQQVLGQGPQFIFQYYEKEERGRGNFPDRFSARQFPNYSSELNVNALLLGDSALYLCASSLRLAGGHGNEQFFGPGTRLTVL.